The present T cell receptor (beta chain) was sequenced within a study of Ad26.COV2.S vaccination and SARS-CoV-2 variants. This CDR3 comprises 15 residues. V gave up 0 bases and J gave up 7 bases, with 13 bases separating them. Per the germline V gene, CDR1 is LGHNT and CDR2 is FRNRAP. In regard to this clone: Antigen unknown.

General study findings and limits: Vaccine recipients surpassed placebo recipients in spike-specific TCR breadth. Vaccine and placebo recipients had similar non-spike TCR breadth.

The protocol was immunoSEQ multiplex PCR, while the TCRdb copy is restricted to in-frame clones and leaves out a portion. The table lists under 150,000 clones, 86% of them singletons. The sample was peripheral blood, taken after recovery from COVID-19. This chain links TRBV12-5 with TRBJ2-1, with a tentative D call TRBD1 (6 bases). This TCR was recovered from a human donor who had recovered from COVID-19. CDR3 DNA: TGTGCTAGTGGTTTGGTACTCAGGGGTAGGAATGAGCAGTTCTTC. It encodes CASGLVLRGRNEQFF.